The 5 T cell receptor beta chains reported below all come from one sample, sequenced in a study of blood T cell repertoires in COVID-19. Assay used: immunoSEQ multiplex PCR; TCRdb lists only in-frame clones, some missing. This sample has about 180,000 clones, with just over 85% found just once. Sequencing was done on a sample of peripheral blood. The receptors were gathered from a man aged 45-65 years with active or convalescent COVID-19.

V usage is TRBV29-1 and J usage is TRBJ2-7; 12 bases fit TRBD2. The length of the CDR3 is 12 residues. Trimming cost V 6 bases and J 6 bases; bases outside gene matches: 3. Per the germline V gene, CDR1 is SQVTM and CDR2 is ANQGSEA. CDR3: CSVVTSGGEQYF. The CDR3, as DNA: TGCAGCGTGGTGACTAGCGGGGGCGAGCAGTACTTC.

This clone was seen a handful of times. The V call is TRBV25-1, the J call TRBJ1-1, with a possible D match to TRBD1 (6 bases). Germline CDR1 and CDR2: MGHDK and SYGVNS. The CDR3 is made up of 12 amino acids. V gave up 1 base and J gave up 11 bases, with 11 bases separating them. In DNA, the CDR3 is TGTGCCAGCAGTGAATTGGGGGCGCGGGCTTTCTTT. Protein sequence: CASSELGARAFF.

The chain uses TRBV10-1 and TRBJ1-5; a weak D match, TRBD1 (6 bases). The germline V and J ends were trimmed by 6 bases and 6 bases, with 15 bases remaining between them. The CDR3 has 14 amino acids. CDR1 is WNHNN, CDR2 SYGVQD, per germline (reference sequence). The CDR3 DNA follows: TGCGCCAGCAGGGAAGGGGGGGCAGGTCAGCCCCAGCATTTT. This translates into CASREGGAGQPQHF.

This chain uses TRBV7-7 with TRBJ2-1; D perhaps matches TRBD2 (7 bases). The CDR3 is 15 amino acids. CDR1 and CDR2 from the germline V gene are SSHAT and FNYEAQ (reference sequence). Trimming removed 0 bases from V and 5 bases from J, with 11 bases in between. This chain's CDR3 is CASSLAWGGHNEQFF. The CDR3 DNA is TGTGCCAGCAGCTTAGCGTGGGGGGGCCACAATGAGCAGTTCTTC.

The chain employs TRBV19 and TRBJ1-1, with 8 bases lining up with TRBD1. Per the germline V gene, CDR1 is LNHDA and CDR2 is SQIVND (reference sequence). The CDR3 is made up of 16 amino acids. The ends lost 3 bases at V and 4 bases at J; junction bases unmatched: 10. The CDR3: CASSIPDRELGTEAFF. The CDR3 region has the DNA TGTGCCAGTAGTATCCCGGACAGGGAGTTAGGCACTGAAGCTTTCTTT.